Listed below are T cell receptor beta chains from one sample, sequenced in a study of cytomegalovirus exposure and HLA in healthy donors. TCRdb's table, derived via immunoSEQ multiplex PCR, lists solely in-frame clones and lacks some. The sample has under 200,000 clones; about 78% are singletons. Sequencing was carried out using PBMCs. The receptors were gathered from a man in his 60s in good health and CMV-seronegative. CDR3s include the opening cysteine and the closing phenylalanine or tryptophan. D genes are given only for firm matches. The size field is filled for only some rows; it gives once, few, many or a size class.

abundance: once; j_gene: TRBJ1-5; d_gene: TRBD1; v_gene: TRBV6-6; CDR3nt: TGTGCCAGCAGTTACTCGGGACAGGGGTTTCGTCAGCCCCAGCATTTT; CDR3aa: CASSYSGQGFRQPQHF
abundance: -; j_gene: TRBJ2-5; d_gene: -; v_gene: TRBV29-1; CDR3nt: TGCAGCGTTGCGAATCCTCGGGAGACCCAGTACTTC; CDR3aa: CSVANPRETQYF
abundance: -; j_gene: TRBJ2-7; d_gene: -; v_gene: TRBV6-5; CDR3nt: TGTGCCAGCAGGGACAGTGGATCCTACGAGCAGTACTTC; CDR3aa: CASRDSGSYEQYF
abundance: -; j_gene: TRBJ2-7; d_gene: -; v_gene: TRBV5-1; CDR3nt: TGCGCCAGCAGCTCGGGCCCAGGACAGACCCACGAGCAGTACTTC; CDR3aa: CASSSGPGQTHEQYF
abundance: -; j_gene: TRBJ1-3; d_gene: -; v_gene: TRBV2; CDR3nt: TGTGCCAGCAGCCTGAACCAGGCGTCCTCTGGAAACACCATACATTTT; CDR3aa: CASSLNQASSGNTIHF
abundance: -; j_gene: TRBJ1-5; d_gene: -; v_gene: TRBV5-6; CDR3nt: TGTGCCAGCAGCACGACAGTAATGGGCAATCAGCCCCAGCATTTT; CDR3aa: CASSTTVMGNQPQHF
abundance: -; j_gene: TRBJ2-7; d_gene: TRBD1; v_gene: TRBV19; CDR3nt: TGTGCCAGTAGTCAGACCCACAGGGGCCGCGGGTACGAGCAGTACTTC; CDR3aa: CASSQTHRGRGYEQYF
abundance: -; j_gene: TRBJ1-2; d_gene: TRBD1; v_gene: TRBV6-5; CDR3nt: TGTGCCAGCAGTTACAAGGGGACAGAGAAGGGCTATGGCTACACCTTC; CDR3aa: CASSYKGTEKGYGYTF
abundance: few; j_gene: TRBJ2-2; d_gene: -; v_gene: TRBV7-8; CDR3nt: TGTGCCAGCAGCCAAACAACCATAGCGGCGAACACCGGGGAGCTGTTTTTT; CDR3aa: CASSQTTIAANTGELFF
abundance: -; j_gene: TRBJ2-1; d_gene: TRBD2; v_gene: TRBV11-2; CDR3nt: TGTGCCAGCAGCTTAGATTCGGTTAGCGGGGATCTCAATGAGCAGTTCTTC; CDR3aa: CASSLDSVSGDLNEQFF
abundance: -; j_gene: TRBJ1-5; d_gene: TRBD1; v_gene: TRBV25-1; CDR3nt: TGTGCCAGCAGTACAGGGGGCGCGGATCAGCCCCAGCATTTT; CDR3aa: CASSTGGADQPQHF
abundance: -; j_gene: TRBJ2-3; d_gene: TRBD2; v_gene: TRBV30; CDR3nt: TGTGCCTGGAGTGGCCGAGGGACTAATCCTTCCATAGATACGCAGTATTTT; CDR3aa: CAWSGRGTNPSIDTQYF
abundance: -; j_gene: TRBJ2-5; d_gene: -; v_gene: TRBV19; CDR3nt: TGTGCCAGTAGTATAGAAAGGACCAGGACTCCTGCGGTAGGGACCCAGTACTTC; CDR3aa: CASSIERTRTPAVGTQYF
abundance: -; j_gene: TRBJ2-7; d_gene: -; v_gene: TRBV19; CDR3nt: TGTGCCAGTAGTATAGATCAACTCTCTGGGCAGTACTTC; CDR3aa: CASSIDQLSGQYF
abundance: -; j_gene: TRBJ2-1; d_gene: TRBD2; v_gene: TRBV2; CDR3nt: TGTGCCACCAATCCCGGGACTACCCACAATGAGCAGTTCTTC; CDR3aa: CATNPGTTHNEQFF
abundance: -; j_gene: TRBJ2-7; d_gene: TRBD2; v_gene: TRBV5-1; CDR3nt: TGCGCCAGCAGCTTACAGCGGGGGGACTCCTACGAGCAGTACTTC; CDR3aa: CASSLQRGDSYEQYF
abundance: -; j_gene: TRBJ2-5; d_gene: TRBD1; v_gene: TRBV6-6; CDR3nt: TGTGCCAGCAGACCACCGGGACAGCATTACCAAGAGACCCAGTACTTC; CDR3aa: CASRPPGQHYQETQYF
abundance: -; j_gene: TRBJ2-3; d_gene: -; v_gene: TRBV4-2; CDR3nt: TGTGCCAGCAGCCAAGAAGGGGCTCGGCAAGGTACGCAGTATTTT; CDR3aa: CASSQEGARQGTQYF
abundance: -; j_gene: TRBJ1-1; d_gene: TRBD1; v_gene: TRBV2; CDR3nt: TGTGCCAGCAGTCGGGACAGGGTGGGGGTGGCCCCTGAAGCTTTCTTT; CDR3aa: CASSRDRVGVAPEAFF
abundance: -; j_gene: TRBJ1-2; d_gene: TRBD1; v_gene: TRBV5-1; CDR3nt: TGCGCCAGCAGCCTCACCTTAGGACAGGCGAGCAATGGCTACACCTTC; CDR3aa: CASSLTLGQASNGYTF
abundance: -; j_gene: TRBJ1-2; d_gene: -; v_gene: TRBV13; CDR3nt: TGTGCCAGCAGCCCCCAATTTCATGCGGTCACCCATGGCTACACCTTC; CDR3aa: CASSPQFHAVTHGYTF
abundance: -; j_gene: TRBJ1-6; d_gene: -; v_gene: TRBV10-3; CDR3nt: TGTGCCATCAGTGCCTCGACAGGAATGGGTAATTCACCCCTCCACTTT; CDR3aa: CAISASTGMGNSPLHF
abundance: -; j_gene: TRBJ1-2; d_gene: -; v_gene: TRBV28; CDR3nt: TGTGCCAGCAGTTTACGGGCTAACTATGGCTACACCTTC; CDR3aa: CASSLRANYGYTF
abundance: -; j_gene: TRBJ2-2; d_gene: TRBD1; v_gene: TRBV19; CDR3nt: TGTGCCAGTAGTGGATACAGGGGCACCGGGGAGCTGTTTTTT; CDR3aa: CASSGYRGTGELFF
abundance: few; j_gene: TRBJ1-1; d_gene: -; v_gene: TRBV5-6; CDR3nt: TGTGCCAGCAGCCCCGGATGGAGCTCTAACACTGAAGCTTTCTTT; CDR3aa: CASSPGWSSNTEAFF
abundance: -; j_gene: TRBJ2-3; d_gene: TRBD1; v_gene: TRBV29-1; CDR3nt: TGCAGCGTTGACAGGGGGAATACGCAGTATTTT; CDR3aa: CSVDRGNTQYF
abundance: -; j_gene: TRBJ2-3; d_gene: TRBD1; v_gene: TRBV11-2; CDR3nt: TGTGCCAGCAGCCCATACAGGGGAGTTAGGACAAATACGCAGTATTTT; CDR3aa: CASSPYRGVRTNTQYF
abundance: -; j_gene: TRBJ1-4; d_gene: TRBD1; v_gene: TRBV19; CDR3nt: TGTGCCAGTAGGACAGGGAATGAAAAACTGTTTTTT; CDR3aa: CASRTGNEKLFF
abundance: -; j_gene: TRBJ1-1; d_gene: TRBD1; v_gene: TRBV7-9; CDR3nt: TGTGCCAGCAGCTTAGGGACAGGAGAGACTGAAGCTTTCTTT; CDR3aa: CASSLGTGETEAFF
abundance: few; j_gene: TRBJ1-3; d_gene: -; v_gene: TRBV5-4; CDR3nt: TGTGCCAGCAGCTTGGGGACACCTTTCTCTGGAAACACCATATATTTT; CDR3aa: CASSLGTPFSGNTIYF
abundance: -; j_gene: TRBJ2-3; d_gene: TRBD1; v_gene: TRBV5-4; CDR3nt: TGTGCCAGCAGCAGGGGACAGGGGGGCGCAGATACGCAGTATTTT; CDR3aa: CASSRGQGGADTQYF
abundance: -; j_gene: TRBJ2-3; d_gene: -; v_gene: TRBV5-1; CDR3nt: TGCGCCAGCAGCTTGGTGCAACTCACAGATACGCAGTATTTT; CDR3aa: CASSLVQLTDTQYF
abundance: -; j_gene: TRBJ2-1; d_gene: TRBD2; v_gene: TRBV25-1; CDR3nt: TGTGCCAGCAGTGACCAGCGGGATTTCGATGAGCAGTTCTTC; CDR3aa: CASSDQRDFDEQFF
abundance: -; j_gene: TRBJ1-3; d_gene: TRBD1; v_gene: TRBV30; CDR3nt: TGTGCCTGGACGGCGGACAGGGGGTTAGGAAACACCATATATTTT; CDR3aa: CAWTADRGLGNTIYF
abundance: -; j_gene: TRBJ1-5; d_gene: TRBD1; v_gene: TRBV28; CDR3nt: TGTGCCAGCTCCGATGCGGGACAGGGATTAGGGAATCAGCCCCAGCATTTT; CDR3aa: CASSDAGQGLGNQPQHF
abundance: -; j_gene: TRBJ2-7; d_gene: TRBD1; v_gene: TRBV2; CDR3nt: TGTGCCAGCGCCGACAGGGGGAGAGTGGAGCAGTACTTC; CDR3aa: CASADRGRVEQYF
abundance: -; j_gene: TRBJ1-2; d_gene: TRBD1; v_gene: TRBV5-6; CDR3nt: TGTGCCAGCAGCCCCCCCGGGACAGGGGGCTGTGGCTACACCTTC; CDR3aa: CASSPPGTGGCGYTF
abundance: few; j_gene: TRBJ2-1; d_gene: -; v_gene: TRBV15; CDR3nt: TGTGCCACCAGCAGAGATCGGGCAGGGTACAATGAGCAGTTCTTC; CDR3aa: CATSRDRAGYNEQFF
abundance: -; j_gene: TRBJ2-2; d_gene: -; v_gene: TRBV15; CDR3nt: TGTGCCACCAGCAGTGGGACAACTAACACCGGGGAGCTGTTTTTT; CDR3aa: CATSSGTTNTGELFF
abundance: -; j_gene: TRBJ2-7; d_gene: -; v_gene: TRBV11-2; CDR3nt: TGTGCCAGCAGCTTAGACAGGGATAGGTACGAGCAGTACTTC; CDR3aa: CASSLDRDRYEQYF
abundance: -; j_gene: TRBJ2-7; d_gene: TRBD1; v_gene: TRBV28; CDR3nt: TGTGCCAGCAGTTATCTGGACAGGGTATATGAGCAGTACTTC; CDR3aa: CASSYLDRVYEQYF
abundance: -; j_gene: TRBJ1-4; d_gene: -; v_gene: TRBV4-3; CDR3nt: TGCGCCAGCAGCCAAGGGGCAGGGGAAAAACTGTTTTTT; CDR3aa: CASSQGAGEKLFF
abundance: -; j_gene: TRBJ2-7; d_gene: -; v_gene: TRBV7-2; CDR3nt: TGTGCCAGCAGCTTAGCCCTTGAGAGGGGGATCTCCTACGAGCAGTACTTC; CDR3aa: CASSLALERGISYEQYF
abundance: few; j_gene: TRBJ2-2; d_gene: TRBD1; v_gene: TRBV5-1; CDR3nt: TGCGCCAGCAGCACCGGGACAGACACCGGGGAGCTGTTTTTT; CDR3aa: CASSTGTDTGELFF
abundance: -; j_gene: TRBJ1-1; d_gene: -; v_gene: TRBV19; CDR3nt: TGTGCCAGTAGAGGCCGGGCGGGAATGAACACTGAAGCTTTCTTT; CDR3aa: CASRGRAGMNTEAFF
abundance: -; j_gene: TRBJ2-7; d_gene: -; v_gene: TRBV6-5; CDR3nt: TGTGCCAGCAGTTGGGGAGGCTCCTACGAGCAGTACTTC; CDR3aa: CASSWGGSYEQYF
abundance: -; j_gene: TRBJ2-7; d_gene: -; v_gene: TRBV4-1; CDR3nt: TGCGCCAGCAGCCAAGTTCAGGATCGATACTACGAGCAGTACTTC; CDR3aa: CASSQVQDRYYEQYF
abundance: -; j_gene: TRBJ1-2; d_gene: -; v_gene: TRBV19; CDR3nt: TGTGCCAGTAGTACGGACACAAGATATGGCTACACCTTC; CDR3aa: CASSTDTRYGYTF
abundance: -; j_gene: TRBJ2-7; d_gene: -; v_gene: TRBV7-8; CDR3nt: TGTGCCAGCAGCTCCCGGACAGCCTACGAGCAGTACTTC; CDR3aa: CASSSRTAYEQYF
abundance: -; j_gene: TRBJ1-2; d_gene: -; v_gene: TRBV6-5; CDR3nt: TGTGCCAGCAGTTTCGGGGCGCGGGGGGACGGCTATGGCTACACCTTC; CDR3aa: CASSFGARGDGYGYTF
abundance: -; j_gene: TRBJ2-1; d_gene: -; v_gene: TRBV10-3; CDR3nt: TGTGCCATCAGTGAGTCCCCTAACTCCTACAATGAGCAGTTCTTC; CDR3aa: CAISESPNSYNEQFF
abundance: -; j_gene: TRBJ1-2; d_gene: -; v_gene: TRBV6-5; CDR3nt: TGTGCCAGCAGTTACTCGAGGGCAGATGGCTACCCCTTC; CDR3aa: CASSYSRADGYPF
abundance: -; j_gene: TRBJ1-2; d_gene: -; v_gene: TRBV10-1; CDR3nt: TGCGCCAGCAGTCCTCAGATTAACTATGGCTACACCTTC; CDR3aa: CASSPQINYGYTF
abundance: once; j_gene: TRBJ2-3; d_gene: TRBD2; v_gene: TRBV4-1; CDR3nt: TGCGCCAGCAGCCAAGTCTCCGGGGGGGCCCCAGATACGCAGTATTTT; CDR3aa: CASSQVSGGAPDTQYF
abundance: -; j_gene: TRBJ1-2; d_gene: TRBD1; v_gene: TRBV6-5; CDR3nt: TGTGCCAGCAGGGGACAGGGGGCCTATGGCTACACCTTC; CDR3aa: CASRGQGAYGYTF
abundance: once; j_gene: TRBJ1-4; d_gene: TRBD1; v_gene: TRBV5-6; CDR3nt: TGTGCCAGCAGTTTTCCCGACAGGGGGCCTGAAAAACTGTTTTTT; CDR3aa: CASSFPDRGPEKLFF
abundance: -; j_gene: TRBJ2-2; d_gene: -; v_gene: TRBV11-2; CDR3nt: TGTGCCAGCAGCCCCCCGGCGAGGGTTGAGCTGTTTTTT; CDR3aa: CASSPPARVELFF
abundance: -; j_gene: TRBJ1-6; d_gene: TRBD1; v_gene: TRBV5-6; CDR3nt: TGTGCCAGCAGCTGGAACAGGGGTAATTCACCCCTCCACTTT; CDR3aa: CASSWNRGNSPLHF